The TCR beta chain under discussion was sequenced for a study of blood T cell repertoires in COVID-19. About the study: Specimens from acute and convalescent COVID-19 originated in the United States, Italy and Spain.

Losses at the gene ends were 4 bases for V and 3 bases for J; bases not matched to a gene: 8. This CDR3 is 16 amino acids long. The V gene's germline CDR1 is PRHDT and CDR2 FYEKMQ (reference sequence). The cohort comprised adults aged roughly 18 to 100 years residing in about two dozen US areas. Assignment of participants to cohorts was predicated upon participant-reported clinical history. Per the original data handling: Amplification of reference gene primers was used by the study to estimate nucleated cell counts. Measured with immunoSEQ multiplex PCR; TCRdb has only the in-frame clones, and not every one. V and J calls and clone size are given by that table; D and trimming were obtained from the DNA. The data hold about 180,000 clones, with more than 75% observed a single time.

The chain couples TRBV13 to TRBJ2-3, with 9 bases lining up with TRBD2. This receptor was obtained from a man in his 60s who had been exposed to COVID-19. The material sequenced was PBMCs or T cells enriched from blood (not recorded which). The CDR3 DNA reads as TGTGCCAGCAGCTCGCGGACTAGCGCAAATACAGATACGCAGTATTTT. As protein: CASSSRTSANTDTQYF.